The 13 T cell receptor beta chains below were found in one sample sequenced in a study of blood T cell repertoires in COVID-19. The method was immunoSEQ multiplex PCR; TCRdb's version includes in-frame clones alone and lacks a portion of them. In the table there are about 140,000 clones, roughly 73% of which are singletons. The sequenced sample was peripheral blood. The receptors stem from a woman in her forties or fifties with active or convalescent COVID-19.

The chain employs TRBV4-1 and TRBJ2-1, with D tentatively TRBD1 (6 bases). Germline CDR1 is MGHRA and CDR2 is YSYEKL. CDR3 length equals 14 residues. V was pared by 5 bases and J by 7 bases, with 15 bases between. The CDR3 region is CASSGTKGTNEQFF. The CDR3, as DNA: TGCGCCAGCAGCGGGACCAAGGGGACAAATGAGCAGTTCTTC.

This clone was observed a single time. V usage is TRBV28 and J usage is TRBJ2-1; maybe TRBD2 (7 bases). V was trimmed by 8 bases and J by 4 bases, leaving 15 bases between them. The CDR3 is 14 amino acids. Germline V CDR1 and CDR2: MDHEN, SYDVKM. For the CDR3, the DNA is TGTGCCAGCGCGGAAGGGGGGGATTACAATGAGCAGTTCTTC. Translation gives CASAEGGDYNEQFF.

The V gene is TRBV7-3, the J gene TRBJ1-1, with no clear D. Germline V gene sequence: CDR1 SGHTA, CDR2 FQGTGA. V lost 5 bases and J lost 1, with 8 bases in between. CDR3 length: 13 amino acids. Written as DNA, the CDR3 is TGTGCCAGCAGCCGCGACAAGAACACTGAAGCTTTCTTT. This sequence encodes CASSRDKNTEAFF.

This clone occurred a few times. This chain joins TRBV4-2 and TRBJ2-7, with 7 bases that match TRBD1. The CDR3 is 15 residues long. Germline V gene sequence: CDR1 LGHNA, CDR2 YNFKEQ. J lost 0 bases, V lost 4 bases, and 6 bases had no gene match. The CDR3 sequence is CASSPGGTTSYEQYF. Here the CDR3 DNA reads TGTGCCAGCAGCCCAGGGGGTACCACCTCCTACGAGCAGTACTTC.

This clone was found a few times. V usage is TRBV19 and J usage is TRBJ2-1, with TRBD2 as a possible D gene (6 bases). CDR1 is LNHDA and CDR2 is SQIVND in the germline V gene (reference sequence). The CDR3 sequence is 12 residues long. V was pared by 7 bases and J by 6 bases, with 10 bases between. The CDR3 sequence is CASKSRGNEQFF. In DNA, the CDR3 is TGTGCCAGTAAGTCGCGGGGCAATGAGCAGTTCTTC.

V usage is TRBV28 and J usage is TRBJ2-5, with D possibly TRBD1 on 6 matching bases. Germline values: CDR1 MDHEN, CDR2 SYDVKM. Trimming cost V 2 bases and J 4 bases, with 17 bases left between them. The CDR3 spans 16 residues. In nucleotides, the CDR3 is TGTGCCAGCAGTTTAGCCGCTACAGGGTCATCAGAGACCCAGTACTTC. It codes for CASSLAATGSSETQYF.

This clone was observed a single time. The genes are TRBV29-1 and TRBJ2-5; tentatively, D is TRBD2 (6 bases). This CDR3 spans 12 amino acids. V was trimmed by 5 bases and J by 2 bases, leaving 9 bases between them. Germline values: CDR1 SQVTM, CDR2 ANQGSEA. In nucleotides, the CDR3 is TGCAGCGTTCGGGACTCGCAAGAGACCCAGTACTTC. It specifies CSVRDSQETQYF.

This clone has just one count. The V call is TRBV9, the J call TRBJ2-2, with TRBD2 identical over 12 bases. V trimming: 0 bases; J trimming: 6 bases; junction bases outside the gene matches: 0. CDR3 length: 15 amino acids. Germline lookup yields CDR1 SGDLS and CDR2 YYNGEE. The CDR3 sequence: CASSVGLAGAGELFF. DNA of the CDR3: TGTGCCAGCAGCGTAGGACTAGCGGGGGCCGGGGAGCTGTTTTTT.

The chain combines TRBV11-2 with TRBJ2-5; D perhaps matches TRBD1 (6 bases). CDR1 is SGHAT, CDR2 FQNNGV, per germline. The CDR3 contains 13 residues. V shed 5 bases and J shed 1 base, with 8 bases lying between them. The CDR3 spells CASSRTAQETQYF. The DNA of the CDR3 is TGTGCCAGCAGCCGGACAGCCCAAGAGACCCAGTACTTC. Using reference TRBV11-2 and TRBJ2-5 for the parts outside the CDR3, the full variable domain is EAGVAQSPRYKIIEKRQSVAFWCNPISGHATLYWYQQILGQGPKLLIQFQNNGVVDDSQLPKDRFSAERLKGVDSTLKIQPAKLEDSAVYLCASSRTAQETQYFGPGTRLLVL.

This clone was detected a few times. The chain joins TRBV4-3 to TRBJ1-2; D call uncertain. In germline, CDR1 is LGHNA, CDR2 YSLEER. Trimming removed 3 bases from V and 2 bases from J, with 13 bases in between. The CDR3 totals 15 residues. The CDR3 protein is CASSHQPGKNYGYTF. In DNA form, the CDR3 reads TGCGCCAGCAGCCACCAGCCCGGGAAAAACTATGGCTACACCTTC.

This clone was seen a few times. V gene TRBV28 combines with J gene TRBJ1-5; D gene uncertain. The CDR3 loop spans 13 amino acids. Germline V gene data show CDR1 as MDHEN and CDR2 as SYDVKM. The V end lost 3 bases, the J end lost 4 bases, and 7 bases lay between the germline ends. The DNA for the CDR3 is TGTGCCAGCAGTTTGGTGAGGAATCAGCCCCAGCATTTT. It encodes CASSLVRNQPQHF.

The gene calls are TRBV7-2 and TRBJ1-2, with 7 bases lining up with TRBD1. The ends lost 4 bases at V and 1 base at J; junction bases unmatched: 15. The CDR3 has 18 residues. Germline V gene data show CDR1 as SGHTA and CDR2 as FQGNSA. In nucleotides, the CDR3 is TGTGCCAGCAGCTCAACAATCACAACCGGGACAGATAACTATGGCTACACCTTC. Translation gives CASSSTITTGTDNYGYTF. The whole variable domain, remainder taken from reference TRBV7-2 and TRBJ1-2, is GAGVSQSPSNKVTEKGKDVELRCDPISGHTALYWYRQSLGQGLEFLIYFQGNSAPDKSGLPSDRFSAERTGGSVSTLTIQRTQQEDSAVYLCASSSTITTGTDNYGYTFGSGTRLTVV.

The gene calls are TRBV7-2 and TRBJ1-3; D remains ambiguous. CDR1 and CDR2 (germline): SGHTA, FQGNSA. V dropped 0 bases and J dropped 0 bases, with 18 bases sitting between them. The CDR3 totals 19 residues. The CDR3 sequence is CASSLAPLNSRSSGNTIYF. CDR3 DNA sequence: TGTGCCAGCAGCTTAGCGCCCTTGAACTCCCGGAGCTCTGGAAACACCATATATTTT.